Below, 17 T cell receptor beta chains from the same sample are listed, as sequenced in a study of T-cell memory formation after mild COVID-19. TCRdb reprocessed the 5' RACE reads with MiXCR, giving one entry per CDR3 protein. Of hundreds of thousands of distinct CDR3 sequences listed, approximately 15% are singletons. The sequenced material came from PBMCs or a T cell subset sorted from them (not recorded which). Source of these receptors: a man younger than 35 who had mild COVID-19 (a few samples of this study predate the infection). Cell type and time point are not known.

The table lists this clonotype with many counts. The DNA for the CDR3 is TGCGCCAGCAGCCCCACAGGGGTCACAGATACGCAGTATTTT. Its protein is CASSPTGVTDTQYF. The V call is TRBV5-1, the J call TRBJ2-3, with 7 bases identical to TRBD1. The V gene's germline CDR1 is SGHRS and CDR2 YFSETQ. The V segment lost 4 bases and the J segment 2 bases; nucleotides outside the gene matches: 4. The CDR3 totals 14 residues.

The CDR3 region has the DNA TGTGCCAGCAGCCTACCGCAAGTGGGTGAGCAGTTCTTC. It codes for CASSLPQVGEQFF. The chain carries TRBV6-6 and TRBJ2-1; no clear D gene. Per the germline V gene, CDR1 is MNHNY and CDR2 is SVGAGI (reference sequence). V lost 6 bases and J lost 9, with 15 bases in between. The CDR3 covers 13 residues.

The chain recombines TRBV9 with TRBJ1-2; 9 bases fit TRBD1. CDR1 and CDR2 (germline): SGDLS, YYNGEE. V trimming: 0 bases; J trimming: 8 bases; junction bases outside the gene matches: 5. This CDR3 is 14 amino acids long. CDR3 in amino acids: CASSVAWTGAGYTF. CDR3 nucleotides: TGTGCCAGCAGCGTAGCGTGGACAGGGGCAGGCTACACCTTC. The full variable domain, rest sourced from reference TRBV9 and TRBJ1-2, is DSGVTQTPKHLITATGQRVTLRCSPRSGDLSVYWYQQSLDQGLQFLIQYYNGEERAKGNILERFSAQQFPDLHSELNLSSLELGDSALYFCASSVAWTGAGYTFGSGTRLTVV.

The V call is TRBV4-2, the J call TRBJ2-3; TRBD2 is a possible D gene (6 bases). The CDR3 has 16 residues. Germline V gene lookup returns CDR1 LGHNA and CDR2 YNFKEQ. V lost 3 bases and J 0 bases, leaving 13 bases between the germline ends. CDR3 loop: CASSHSGRKSTDTQYF. The CDR3 nucleotides are TGTGCCAGCAGCCATAGCGGACGGAAGAGCACAGATACGCAGTATTTT.

This clonotype occurred a few times. The chain has TRBV5-1 and TRBJ2-5, with TRBD1 as a possible D gene (7 bases). The germline gives CDR1 SGHRS, CDR2 YFSETQ. Trimming took off 4 bases at V and 2 bases at J, with 12 bases between the two ends. This CDR3 is 14 amino acids long. CDR3 bases: TGCGCCAGCAGCGCGGGACAGCAACAAGAGACCCAGTACTTC. Protein sequence: CASSAGQQQETQYF.

In its sample, this clonotype was seen a few times. The chain has TRBV7-2 and TRBJ2-7, with unresolved D. The CDR3 runs to 16 residues. The ends were cut back, 5 bases at V and 4 bases at J, with 21 bases in the middle. Germline CDR1 reads SGHTA; CDR2 reads FQGNSA. In nucleotides, the CDR3 is TGTGCCAGCAGCCCCCGCCATTTTCGGGCCCCATACGAGCAGTACTTC. It codes for CASSPRHFRAPYEQYF.

This clonotype has ten or more counts. CDR3 protein: CAWTDYNEQFF. CDR3 sequence (DNA): TGTGCCTGGACGGATTACAATGAGCAGTTCTTC. This chain uses TRBV30 with TRBJ2-1; D gene ambiguous. V was clipped by 4 bases and J by 4 bases, with 5 bases between them. CDR1 is GTSNPN, CDR2 SVGIG, per germline (reference sequence). This CDR3 has 11 residues.

The J gene is TRBJ2-4, the V gene TRBV7-2; D is possibly TRBD1 (6 bases). V dropped 1 base and J dropped 8 bases, with 15 bases sitting between them. Germline CDR1 reads SGHTA; CDR2 reads FQGNSA. The CDR3 runs 15 residues. In DNA form, the CDR3 reads TGTGCCAGCAGCTTAGAGGGGTTCAGGGGAGACATTCAGTACTTC. This translates into CASSLEGFRGDIQYF.

This clonotype has ten or more counts. The J gene is TRBJ1-1, the V gene TRBV2, with D possibly being TRBD1 (5 bases). Germline lookup yields CDR1 SNHLY and CDR2 FYNNEI. This CDR3 is 15 amino acids long. V was pared by 5 bases and J by 3 bases, with 16 bases between. Written as DNA, the CDR3 is TGTGCCAGCAGTTCCGGGACCGCCCCGGACACTGAAGCTTTCTTT. Its protein product is CASSSGTAPDTEAFF.

At least ten counts were recorded for this clonotype. The CDR3 reads CASSIGTVARDEQFF. DNA for the CDR3: TGCGCCAGCAGCATAGGGACAGTGGCTCGGGATGAGCAGTTCTTC. The chain carries TRBV5-1 and TRBJ2-1, with 7 bases matching TRBD1. Trimming took 4 bases from V and 8 from J; bases not matched to a gene: 12. The length of the CDR3 is 15 residues. The germline V gene encodes CDR1 SGHRS and CDR2 YFSETQ.

This clonotype has a handful of counts. The chain recombines TRBV7-2 with TRBJ2-1, with 9 nucleotides matching TRBD2. V shed 0 bases and J 6 bases; nucleotides not matched to a gene: 9. The CDR3 has 17 residues. Germline V CDR1 and CDR2: SGHTA, FQGNSA. This chain's CDR3 is CASSLAELGLALNEQFF. Here the CDR3 DNA reads TGTGCCAGCAGCTTAGCGGAGTTGGGACTAGCTCTCAATGAGCAGTTCTTC.

Only a few counts were recorded for this clonotype. This chain connects TRBV28 to TRBJ1-2; D is ambiguous. The germline CDR1 and CDR2 sequences are MDHEN and SYDVKM. The CDR3 totals 15 residues. The ends were cut back, 2 bases at V and 8 bases at J, with 18 bases in the middle. CDR3 coding DNA: TGTGCCAGCAGTTTAAAGTTCGGGTTGGAGGAGGGCTACACCTTC. Translation gives CASSLKFGLEEGYTF.

This clonotype was detected only a few times. The J gene is TRBJ1-6, the V gene TRBV7-2; D remains unclear. This CDR3 region has 12 residues. Trimming pared 2 bases from V and 7 bases from J, leaving 3 bases between. CDR1 and CDR2 (germline): SGHTA, FQGNSA. The CDR3 DNA sequence: TGTGCCAGCAGCTTAAGGAATTCACCCCTCCACTTT. It codes for CASSLRNSPLHF. The variable domain in full, with the rest retrieved from reference TRBV7-2 and TRBJ1-6, is GAGVSQSPSNKVTEKGKDVELRCDPISGHTALYWYRQSLGQGLEFLIYFQGNSAPDKSGLPSDRFSAERTGGSVSTLTIQRTQQEDSAVYLCASSLRNSPLHFGNGTRLTVT.

V is TRBV12-3 or TRBV12-4 and J is TRBJ1-1; TRBD1 is a possible D gene (6 bases). The CDR3 consists of 15 residues. V was shortened by 0 bases and J by 4 bases, with 12 bases between the two germline ends. The CDR3 DNA reads TGTGCCAGCAGTTTAGCGACAGGTCCTACCACTGAAGCTTTCTTT. Amino acid sequence: CASSLATGPTTEAFF.

In this sample, this clonotype turned up many times. V and J are TRBV6-2 or TRBV6-3 and TRBJ2-6, with a possible D match to TRBD1 (5 bases). CDR1 is MNHEY and CDR2 is SVGEGT in the germline V gene. The CDR3 extends over 14 amino acids. Trimming pared 5 bases from V and 0 bases from J, leaving 5 bases between. CDR3 nucleotide sequence: TGTGCCAGCAGTAGGGGCTCTGGGGCCAACGTCCTGACTTTC. This encodes CASSRGSGANVLTF.

This clonotype was counted a few times. The chain employs TRBV7-9 and TRBJ2-2; a possible D gene is TRBD1 (6 bases). V was cut by 5 bases and J by 6 bases, with 13 bases left in between. The V gene's germline CDR1 is SEHNR and CDR2 FQNEAQ (reference sequence). This CDR3 is built from 14 residues. CDR3 coding DNA: TGTGCCAGCAGCCTAGGACAGTTTTCCGGGGAGCTGTTTTTT. Amino acid sequence: CASSLGQFSGELFF. The variable domain in full, completed from reference TRBV7-9 and TRBJ2-2, reads DTGVSQNPRHKITKRGQNVTFRCDPISEHNRLYWYRQTLGQGPEFLTYFQNEAQLEKSRLLSDRFSAERPKGSFSTLEIQRTEQGDSAMYLCASSLGQFSGELFFGEGSRLTVL.

The chain uses TRBV19 and TRBJ1-1; the match to TRBD1 covers 7 bases. The V segment lost 4 bases and the J segment 10 bases; nucleotides outside the gene matches: 6. The CDR3 spans 12 residues. Germline V gene data show CDR1 as LNHDA and CDR2 as SQIVND (reference sequence). In nucleotides, the CDR3 is TGTGCCAGTAGTACTAGACAGGGCCCAGCTTTCTTT. Residues: CASSTRQGPAFF.